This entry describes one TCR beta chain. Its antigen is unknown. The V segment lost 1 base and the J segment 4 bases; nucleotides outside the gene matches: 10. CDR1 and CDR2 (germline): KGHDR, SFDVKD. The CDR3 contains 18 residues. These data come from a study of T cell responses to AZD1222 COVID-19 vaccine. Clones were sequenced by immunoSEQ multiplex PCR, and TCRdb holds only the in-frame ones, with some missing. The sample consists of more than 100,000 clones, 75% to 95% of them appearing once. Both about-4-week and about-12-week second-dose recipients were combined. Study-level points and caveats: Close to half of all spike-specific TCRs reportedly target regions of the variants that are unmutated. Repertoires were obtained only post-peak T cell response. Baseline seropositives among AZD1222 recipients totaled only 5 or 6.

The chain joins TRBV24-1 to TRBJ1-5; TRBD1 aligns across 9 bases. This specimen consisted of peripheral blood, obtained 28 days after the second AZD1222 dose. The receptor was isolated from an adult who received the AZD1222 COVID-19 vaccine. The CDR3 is CATSDLIRDRVRNQPQHF. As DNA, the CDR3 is TGTGCCACCAGTGATTTAATTAGGGACAGGGTACGAAATCAGCCCCAGCATTTT.